What follows are 28 T cell receptor beta chains derived from one specimen sequenced in a study of T cell changes during pregnancy in multiple sclerosis. Sequenced by immunoSEQ multiplex PCR; TCRdb stores in-frame clones only, minus some. The table has over 60,000 clones, around 92% seen once. Material: peripheral blood, obtained in the third trimester of pregnancy. Receptors originate from a female donor in good health, enrolled as a control in a pregnancy study.

The chain employs TRBV15 and TRBJ2-3; D not resolved. Germline values: CDR1 LNHNV, CDR2 YYDKDF (reference sequence). V was trimmed by 0 bases and J by 2 bases, leaving 6 bases between them. This CDR3 is 14 amino acids long. As DNA, the CDR3 is TGTGCCACCAGCAGAGATGGCCCCACAGATACGCAGTATTTT. It specifies CATSRDGPTDTQYF.

This rearrangement joins TRBV29-1 to TRBJ1-2; D unclear. Germline V gene sequence: CDR1 SQVTM, CDR2 ANQGSEA. The CDR3 runs to 14 residues. Deletions cut 2 bases from V and 8 bases from J, with 18 bases between. DNA for the CDR3: TGCAGCGTTGAATCCGGGTTTCAAATAAACGGCTACACCTTC. Its translation: CSVESGFQINGYTF.

V usage is TRBV11-2 and J usage is TRBJ2-6, with D tentatively TRBD2 (5 bases). The CDR3 totals 15 residues. Germline V gene lookup returns CDR1 SGHAT and CDR2 FQNNGV. The V gene lost 5 bases and the J gene lost 4 bases, with 12 bases spanning the gap. The CDR3 DNA sequence: TGTGCCAGCAGCCTCGTACCGGGGGGGGCCAACGTCCTGACTTTC. This translates into CASSLVPGGANVLTF.

The rearrangement links TRBV11-3 to TRBJ1-6, with 9 bases lining up with TRBD1. The CDR3 has 15 amino acids. After removal of 0 bases from V and 7 bases from J, the junction contained 1 base not matched to a gene. Per germline, CDR1 SGHNT and CDR2 YENEEA. This chain's CDR3 is CASSLDGTGNSPLHF. The DNA for the CDR3 is TGTGCCAGCAGCTTAGACGGGACAGGGAATTCACCCCTCCACTTT.

V and J are TRBV5-8 and TRBJ2-3, with TRBD2 as a possible D gene (5 bases). The CDR3 contains 14 residues. Per the germline V gene, CDR1 is SGHTS and CDR2 is YDEGEE. Trimming stripped 5 bases from V and 3 bases from J, with 13 bases between. Here the CDR3 DNA reads TGTGCCAGCAGGTCAGGAGGAGGAACAGATACGCAGTATTTT. It translates to CASRSGGGTDTQYF.

This clone was counted a single time. This chain joins TRBV7-6 and TRBJ2-3; D may be TRBD2 (6 bases). The V end was cut by 3 bases, the J end by 4 bases, with 14 bases between. Germline CDR1 and CDR2: SGHVS and FNYEAQ. The CDR3 is 15 amino acids. CDR3 DNA: TGTGCCAGCAGCTTTACGACGGGAGTTGCAGATACGCAGTATTTT. This sequence encodes CASSFTTGVADTQYF.

The DNA of the CDR3 is TGTGCCAGCAGTTCCGTCCGGGGGGCTGGAAACACCATATATTTT. Protein sequence: CASSSVRGAGNTIYF. The chain combines TRBV6-5 with TRBJ1-3; D is perhaps TRBD1 (5 bases). V lost 4 bases, J lost 2 bases, and 12 bases lay in between. CDR1 is MNHEY, CDR2 SVGAGI, per germline. The CDR3 length is 15 residues.

The V gene is TRBV19, the J gene TRBJ1-2; 9 bases are a match to TRBD1. Unmatched junction bases numbered 13, after V lost 7 bases and J lost 4 bases. Germline CDR1 LNHDA, CDR2 SQIVND (reference sequence). The CDR3 sequence is 16 residues long. CDR3: CASKFEQGAQLYGYTF. The CDR3 bases are TGTGCCAGTAAATTTGAACAGGGGGCCCAACTCTATGGCTACACCTTC. Drawing the rest from reference TRBV19 and TRBJ1-2, the complete variable domain is DGGITQSPKYLFRKEGQNVTLSCEQNLNHDAMYWYRQDPGQGLRLIYYSQIVNDFQKGDIAEGYSVSREKKESFPLTVTSAQKNPTAFYLCASKFEQGAQLYGYTFGSGTRLTVV.

The chain employs TRBV7-6 and TRBJ1-3; D possibly corresponds to TRBD1 (6 bases). The CDR3 totals 17 residues. V gave up 1 base and J gave up 1 base, with 14 bases separating them. Germline V lookup: CDR1 SGHVS, CDR2 FNYEAQ. The CDR3 coding sequence is TGTGCCAGCAGCTTAGTTGCGGGGGGCATTTCTGGAAACACCATATATTTT. Translation gives CASSLVAGGISGNTIYF.

The rearrangement joins TRBV30 to TRBJ2-7, with D possibly being TRBD2 (5 bases). The germline CDR1 and CDR2 sequences are GTSNPN and SVGIG (reference sequence). The CDR3 is 14 residues long. The V end lost 4 bases, the J end lost 7 bases, and 20 bases lay between the germline ends. CDR3 DNA: TGTGCCTGGAATCAGCTAGCTGGTTATCGGGAGCAGTACTTC. Translation: CAWNQLAGYREQYF.

The chain recombines TRBV2 with TRBJ1-2; no clear D gene. V dropped 6 bases and J dropped 2 bases, with 13 bases sitting between them. Germline V gene lookup returns CDR1 SNHLY and CDR2 FYNNEI. This CDR3 has 14 residues. In nucleotides, the CDR3 is TGTGCCAGCAGGTACCGACAAGAAAACTATGGCTACACCTTC. Translation: CASRYRQENYGYTF.

The rearrangement links TRBV5-3 to TRBJ1-5; 9 nucleotides line up with TRBD1. TRBV5-3 is sorted into the ORF group, with uncertain function. The CDR3 contains 19 residues. J was trimmed by 0 bases and V by 4 bases; bases with no gene match: 14. The CDR3 sequence: CARSGRDRVPIYSNQPQHF. For the CDR3, the DNA is TGTGCCAGAAGCGGCAGGGACAGGGTGCCCATTTATAGCAATCAGCCCCAGCATTTT.

V usage is TRBV27 and J usage is TRBJ1-5; 8 nucleotides align to TRBD1. Trimming cost V 1 base and J 0 bases; bases outside gene matches: 2. There are 16 residues in the CDR3. The germline V gene has CDR1 MNHEY and CDR2 SMNVEV (reference sequence). CDR3 protein: CASSLYRGDSNQPQHF. CDR3 DNA: TGTGCCAGCAGTTTATACAGGGGGGATAGCAATCAGCCCCAGCATTTT.

The chain is built from TRBV5-4 and TRBJ1-4, with 8 bases matching TRBD1. The CDR3 loop spans 15 amino acids. The germline CDR1 and CDR2 sequences are SGHNT and YYREEE (reference sequence). J gave up 8 bases and V 4 bases, and 10 bases lay outside the gene matches. The CDR3 is CASSTGQGLSEKLFF. For the CDR3, the DNA is TGTGCCAGCAGCACCGGACAGGGATTAAGCGAAAAACTGTTTTTT. Together with reference TRBV5-4 and TRBJ1-4, the CDR3 gives the full variable domain: ETGVTQSPTHLIKTRGQQVTLRCSSQSGHNTVSWYQQALGQGPQFIFQYYREEENGRGNFPPRFSGLQFPNYSSELNVNALELDDSALYLCASSTGQGLSEKLFFGSGTQLSVL.

This sequence joins TRBV27 and TRBJ2-3, with 9 bases that match TRBD1. This CDR3 spans 17 amino acids. The V gene's germline CDR1 is MNHEY and CDR2 SMNVEV (reference sequence). J was trimmed by 1 base and V by 4 bases; bases with no gene match: 9. The CDR3 loop is CASSSLGQGWGTDTQYF. The CDR3 DNA reads TGTGCCAGCAGTTCCTTGGGACAGGGATGGGGCACAGATACGCAGTATTTT.

This clone was recorded only once. The gene calls are TRBV5-5 and TRBJ2-7; D uncertain. This CDR3 spans 15 amino acids. In germline, CDR1 is SGHKS, CDR2 YYEKEE (reference sequence). With 0 bases removed from V and 2 bases from J, the gap between germline ends came to 12 bases. CDR3 sequence: CASSLVDTYPYEQYF. CDR3 sequence (DNA): TGTGCCAGCAGCTTGGTCGACACCTACCCCTACGAGCAGTACTTC.

The J gene is TRBJ1-2, the V gene TRBV5-4; D might be TRBD1 (5 bases). Germline V gives CDR1 SGHNT, CDR2 YYREEE (reference sequence). V lost 2 bases and J 4 bases, leaving 18 bases between the germline ends. The length of the CDR3 is 16 residues. The CDR3 reads CASSLVGGRGSYGYTF. The CDR3 nucleotides are TGTGCCAGCAGCTTAGTGGGAGGAAGGGGCTCCTATGGCTACACCTTC.

This sequence joins TRBV2 and TRBJ2-2; possibly TRBD2 for D (6 bases). The CDR3 runs to 16 residues. The ends were cut back, 6 bases at V and 5 bases at J, with 19 bases in the middle. Germline V gene sequence: CDR1 SNHLY, CDR2 FYNNEI. CDR3 loop: CASRGGWRARTGELFF. The CDR3, as DNA: TGTGCCAGCAGAGGAGGATGGAGGGCGCGAACCGGGGAGCTGTTTTTT.

This clone has only one observation. CDR3 coding DNA: TGTGCCAGTAGTATAGGGAGGCAGGCCACCGGGGAGCTGTTTTTT. It codes for CASSIGRQATGELFF. The chain combines TRBV19 with TRBJ2-2; D is possibly TRBD2 (5 bases). Germline values: CDR1 LNHDA, CDR2 SQIVND (reference sequence). This CDR3 has 15 residues. V was clipped by 1 base and J by 4 bases, with 10 bases between them.

The CDR3 DNA reads TGTGCCAGCAGCTTAGATCCGCCCCCTGGACTAGCGGGTGGAGAGACCCAGTACTTC. Encoded protein: CASSLDPPPGLAGGETQYF. The genes are TRBV11-3 and TRBJ2-5, with 11 bases matching TRBD2. The CDR3 contains 19 residues. CDR1 and CDR2 (germline): SGHNT, YENEEA. Trimming cost V 0 bases and J 4 bases; bases outside gene matches: 13.

The V gene is TRBV4-3, the J gene TRBJ2-1; 7 bases map to TRBD2. The germline V gene encodes CDR1 LGHNA and CDR2 YSLEER. The CDR3 totals 16 residues. Germline trimming cut 0 bases from V and 8 bases from J; bases unmatched to any gene: 10. The CDR3 sequence is CASSQDPVVAGDEQFF. In DNA, the CDR3 is TGCGCCAGCAGCCAAGACCCGGTTGTTGCGGGAGATGAGCAGTTCTTC.

J is TRBJ1-5 and V is TRBV27; perhaps TRBD1 as D (5 bases). CDR1 and CDR2 (germline): MNHEY, SMNVEV (reference sequence). This CDR3 spans 15 amino acids. V was pared by 5 bases and J by 3 bases, with 14 bases between. The DNA of the CDR3 is TGTGCCAGCAGTCCCCCTGGCAGGGTCAATCAGCCCCAGCATTTT. Its translation: CASSPPGRVNQPQHF.

The chain is built from TRBV5-5 and TRBJ1-2; 7 bases line up with TRBD1. The CDR3 spans 14 residues. The V segment lost 4 bases and the J segment 2 bases; nucleotides outside the gene matches: 5. The V gene's germline CDR1 is SGHKS and CDR2 YYEKEE (reference sequence). The chain's CDR3 is CASSPEGANYGYTF. The CDR3 nucleotides read TGTGCCAGCAGCCCGGAGGGGGCGAACTATGGCTACACCTTC.

Concerning this clone itself: Compared with germline, one end of the junction differs, possibly owing to a read error. J is TRBJ2-6 and V is TRBV2; the match to TRBD1 covers 8 bases. The CDR3 is 13 amino acids. Germline assignment: CDR1 SNHLY and CDR2 FYNNEI. The CDR3 sequence: CASSVIRGRTGPF. As DNA, the CDR3 is TGTGCCAGCAGTGTAATTCGGGGTAGGACAGGGCCTTTC.

The CDR3 bases are TGTGCCAGTAGTATTGCCGAGGGCACTGAAGCTTTCTTT. Protein sequence: CASSIAEGTEAFF. The chain employs TRBV19 and TRBJ1-1; no clear D gene. Germline V gene data show CDR1 as LNHDA and CDR2 as SQIVND (reference sequence). V was pared by 3 bases and J by 4 bases, with 9 bases between. The CDR3 has 13 residues.

This clone was seen only a few times. The chain combines TRBV28 with TRBJ1-2; D is ambiguous. Germline V gene data show CDR1 as MDHEN and CDR2 as SYDVKM. Trimming stripped 5 bases from V and 3 bases from J, with 10 bases between. There are 13 residues in the CDR3. CDR3 region: CASSPQSHYGYTF. In nucleotides, the CDR3 is TGTGCCAGCAGTCCCCAATCCCACTATGGCTACACCTTC.

This chain joins TRBV12-5 and TRBJ1-3, with TRBD1 matching 8 bases. CDR3 length equals 18 residues. Losses at the gene ends were 0 bases for V and 2 bases for J; bases not matched to a gene: 9. Germline loops: CDR1 LGHNT, CDR2 FRNRAP. CDR3: CASGLVLQGAVTGNTIYF. For the CDR3, the DNA is TGTGCTAGTGGTTTGGTACTTCAGGGGGCAGTTACTGGAAACACCATATATTTT.

This clone is a singleton in its sample. The V gene is TRBV7-8, the J gene TRBJ1-1, with TRBD1 as a possible D gene (5 bases). Germline V CDR1 and CDR2: SGHVS, FQNEAQ. The V end lost 0 bases, the J end lost 2 bases, and 16 bases lay between the germline ends. The CDR3 length is 17 residues. The CDR3 loop is CASSLAIGRAGNTEAFF. CDR3 sequence (DNA): TGTGCCAGCAGCTTAGCGATTGGCAGGGCGGGAAACACTGAAGCTTTCTTT.